What follows describes a single T cell receptor (beta chain). The antigen it recognizes is unknown. No base quality values were provided; no much bigger clone lies one nucleotide off. The germline V gene (reference sequence) specifies LNHDA as CDR1 and SQIVND as CDR2. The CDR3 holds 15 amino acids from the cysteine to the phenylalanine. The DNA shown is the 45-base CDR3, in frame from base 1. V has 9 bases trimmed and J has 6 bases trimmed; junction bases matching no gene number 14. At one collaborating source in Seattle, patients were enrolled during active infection and were followed longitudinally through the course of disease. The collaborating institutions used their own protocols to collect whole blood in K2EDTA tubes. For TCRbeta analysis, collaborator samples were shipped as frozen whole blood, as isolated PBMCs, or as DNA extracted from either sample type. The immunoSEQ Assay, a bias-controlled multiplex PCR, was used to amplify TCRbeta CDR3 regions from genomic DNA. Per the source publication's procedure: The number of nucleated cells in each sample was estimated from the amplification of reference gene primers within the assay. Sequence reads were collapsed and filtered to measure the absolute abundance of every unique TCRbeta CDR3 rearrangement. For each sample, productive Simpson clonality was calculated by taking the square root of Simpson's diversity index across productive rearrangements. Not all clones reach the TCRdb copy of this immuneACCESS table, which keeps in-frame sequences only. Checked studies attribute under half of the gap to unresolved V genes and leave the rest unexplained. The DNA was the basis for D and trimming; V, J and clone size are from that table. The sample records about 130,000 clones, approximately 90% of which are singletons. Together, the top ten hold roughly 4.3% of the sample.

These data come from a study of blood T cell repertoires in COVID-19 (dated by TCRdb to about 2020). Concerning the study at large: Samples covering the acute and convalescent phases of COVID-19 were provided by collaborators in the United States, Italy and Spain. The samples were drawn from two sources: the first 160 participants of the ongoing ImmuneRACE study, and 1,200 or so subjects contributed by 6 global collaborators. A de-identified subject ID, COVID-19 status, age in years and sex were almost always included in the sample metadata. Where available, HLA class I and class II types were obtained from metadata supplied by the sample provider rather than from assay-based typing. Deeply sampled blood TCRbeta repertoires from subjects exposed to, actively infected with, or recovered from COVID-19 were included in the dataset. The repertoires were made available in a free public database intended to serve as a resource for research on the immune response to SARS-CoV-2. The material from the prospective study consisted of cDNA or gDNA derived from T cells, B-cell-depleted T cells, or PBMCs. The research as a whole found: Clinical and demographic metadata were provided uncurated, with the amount varying by source and participant.

This chain is built from TRBV19 and TRBJ1-5; 7 bases in the middle match TRBD1. The sample consisted of peripheral blood. The TCR was taken from a man aged 60 to 69 with COVID-19, enrolled during active disease. This receptor has the CDR3 CASNTPYRGAQPQHF. The DNA is TGTGCCAGCAACACACCCTACAGGGGCGCTCAGCCCCAGCATTTT.